The T cell receptor (beta chain) under discussion was sequenced for a study of T cell repertoires in cytomegalovirus infection (dated by TCRdb to the late 2010s). Background for the entire study: Alongside well-studied HLA-B-restricted epitopes, the peptide stimulations were aimed at recently identified HLA-C-restricted CMV epitopes, whose presentation resists viral immunomodulation. Because public TCR beta signatures pointed to carriage of CMV infection together with the matching HLA type, the HLA type of each donor mattered for the analysis.

The instrument given in TCRdb is Illumina HiSeq 1500. TCRdb redid the processing of the public reads, applying fastp at Q25 and MiXCR, and retained in-frame beta chains. Each CDR3 protein gets just one entry, which takes the most common genes and DNA from the rows behind it. Across this sample there are 750,000 to 900,000 distinct CDR3 sequences, with about 28% seen only once. Jointly, the top ten make up around 13% of the sample. Per the publication, the treatment or condition label means: in vitro stimulation with specific CMV peptide epitopes to enrich CMV-specific T cells. What the study reported, not specific to this receptor: The ex vivo response was dominated by HLA-C-restricted CMV-specific TCR beta clonotypes, and the single most frequent clonotype in two of eight donors was supplied by these HLA-C-restricted clonotypes. In both this cohort and an independent cohort of several hundred donors, the cumulative frequency of public TCR beta family members distinguished carriers of CMV infection plus the relevant HLA type.

As regards this clonotype: Its binding antigen is unknown. Per-base qualities were not stored, and no clone one base away is much larger.

The CDR3 covers 15 residues, taking in both the cysteine and the phenylalanine. The retained sequence is limited to the CDR3, 45 bases, with the frame set at the first base. V gives up 4 bases and J gives up 4 bases, and the segment between their germline ends measures 13 bases. CDR1 and CDR2, looked up from the germline V gene, are MNHNS and SASEGT. The specimen comprised cultured CD8+ T cells from PBMCs, sampled from culture after CMV antigen stimulation. The sequence is built from TRBV6-1 and TRBJ2-2; the D gene cannot be named for sure. This sequence originates from a human donor in good health (CMV status not recorded). Some clones in this sample may be carry-over from other donors' samples. The CDR3 sequence is CASSGQGYATGELFF. In nucleotide form, the sequence is TGTGCCAGCAGTGGGCAAGGGTACGCCACCGGGGAGCTGTTTTTT.